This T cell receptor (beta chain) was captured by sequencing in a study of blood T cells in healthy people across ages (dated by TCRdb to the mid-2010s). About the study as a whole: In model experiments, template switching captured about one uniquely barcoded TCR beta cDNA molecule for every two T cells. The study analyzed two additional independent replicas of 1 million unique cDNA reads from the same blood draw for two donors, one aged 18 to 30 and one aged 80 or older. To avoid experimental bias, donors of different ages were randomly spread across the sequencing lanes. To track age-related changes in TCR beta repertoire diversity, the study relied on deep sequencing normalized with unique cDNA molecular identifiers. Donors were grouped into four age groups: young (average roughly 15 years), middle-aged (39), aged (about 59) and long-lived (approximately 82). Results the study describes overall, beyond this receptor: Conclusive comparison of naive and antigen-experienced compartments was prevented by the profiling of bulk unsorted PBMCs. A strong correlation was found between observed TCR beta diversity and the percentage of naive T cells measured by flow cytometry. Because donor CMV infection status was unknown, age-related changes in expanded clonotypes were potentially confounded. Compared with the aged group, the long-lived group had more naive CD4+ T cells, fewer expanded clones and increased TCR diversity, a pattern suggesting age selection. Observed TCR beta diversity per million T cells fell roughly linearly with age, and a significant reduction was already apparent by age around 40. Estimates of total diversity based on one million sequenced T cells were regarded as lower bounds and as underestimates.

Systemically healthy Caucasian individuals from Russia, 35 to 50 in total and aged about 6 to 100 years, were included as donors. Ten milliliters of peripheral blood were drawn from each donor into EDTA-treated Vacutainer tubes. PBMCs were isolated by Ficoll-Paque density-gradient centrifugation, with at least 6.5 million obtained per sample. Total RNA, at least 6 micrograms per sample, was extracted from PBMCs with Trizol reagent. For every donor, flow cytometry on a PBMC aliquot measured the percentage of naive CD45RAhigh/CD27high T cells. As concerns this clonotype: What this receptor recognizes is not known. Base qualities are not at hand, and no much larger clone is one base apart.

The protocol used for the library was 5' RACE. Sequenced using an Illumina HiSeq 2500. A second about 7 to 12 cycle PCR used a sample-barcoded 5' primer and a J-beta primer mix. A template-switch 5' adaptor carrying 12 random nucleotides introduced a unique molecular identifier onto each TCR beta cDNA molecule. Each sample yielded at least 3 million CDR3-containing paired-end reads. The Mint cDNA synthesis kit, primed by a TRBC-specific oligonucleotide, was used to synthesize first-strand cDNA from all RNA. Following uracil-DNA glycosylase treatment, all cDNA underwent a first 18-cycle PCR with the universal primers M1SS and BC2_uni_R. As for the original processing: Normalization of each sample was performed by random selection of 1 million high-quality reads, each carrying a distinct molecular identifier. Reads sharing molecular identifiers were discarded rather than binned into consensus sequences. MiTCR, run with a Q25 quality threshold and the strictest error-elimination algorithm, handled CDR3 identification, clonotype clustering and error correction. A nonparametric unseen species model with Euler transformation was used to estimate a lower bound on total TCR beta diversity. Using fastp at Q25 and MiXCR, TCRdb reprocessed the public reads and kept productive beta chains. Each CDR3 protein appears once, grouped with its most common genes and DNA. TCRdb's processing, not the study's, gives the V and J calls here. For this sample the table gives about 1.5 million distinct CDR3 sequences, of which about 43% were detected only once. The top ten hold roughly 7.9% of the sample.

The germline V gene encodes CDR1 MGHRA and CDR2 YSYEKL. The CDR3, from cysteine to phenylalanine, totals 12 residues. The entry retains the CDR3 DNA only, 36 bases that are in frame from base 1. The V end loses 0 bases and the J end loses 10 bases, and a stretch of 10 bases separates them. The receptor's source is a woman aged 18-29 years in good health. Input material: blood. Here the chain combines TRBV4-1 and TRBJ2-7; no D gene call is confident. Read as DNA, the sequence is TGCGCCAGCAGCCAAGAACCCCCTAAACAGTACTTC. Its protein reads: CASSQEPPKQYF.